This T cell receptor (beta chain) was observed in a study of blood T cell repertoires in COVID-19. Overall study context: Samples came from the United States, Italy and Spain, spanning acute and convalescent COVID-19. The analysed material was cDNA or gDNA that came from T cells, B-cell-depleted T cells, or PBMCs.

The ends were cut back, 5 bases at V and 4 bases at J, with 9 bases in the middle. This CDR3 has 14 residues. The germline gives CDR1 MDHEN, CDR2 SYDVKM. Original processing methods: Using reference gene primer amplification, nucleated cell counts were estimated. TCRdb keeps only in-frame clones here, not all; method: immunoSEQ multiplex PCR. Clone size and V and J calls were adopted from that table, with D and trimming inferred from the DNA. The sample has some 180,000 clones; approximately 80% are singletons. One Seattle source followed patients from active infection through their disease course. The sequenced sample was peripheral blood. The receptor was derived from a woman in her 40s with COVID-19, enrolled during active disease. The chain couples TRBV28 to TRBJ1-6; maybe TRBD1 (5 bases). This chain's CDR3 is CASSPPGYNSPLHF. CDR3 DNA: TGTGCCAGCAGTCCCCCAGGGTATAATTCACCCCTCCACTTT.